Detailed here is one T cell receptor (beta chain). No antigen is known for it. A junction boundary mismatches the germline segment, possibly from a read error. Amplification used 60 Vbeta primers and 13 Jbeta primers. As handled by the study authors: An analysis performed later counted around 80 million unique TCR beta chains (roughly 10 million of them shared). This table comes from immunoSEQ multiplex PCR, and its TCRdb copy is limited to in-frame clones, with some not included. V, J and clone size were drawn from that table, and D and trimming were deduced from the DNA. Its clone listing holds about 60,000 clones. Germline CDR1 is SGHVS and CDR2 is FQNEAQ. The CDR3 has 14 amino acids. The data derive from a study of cytomegalovirus exposure and HLA in healthy donors. The wider study: Genotyping showed around 80% of roughly 390 donors falling in the Caucasian-associated ancestry cluster. Broader study findings: For cytomegalovirus status, the classifier reportedly gave diagnoses with high specificity and sensitivity.

The receptor comes from a man between 45 and 60 years old in good health and CMV-seropositive. The chain uses TRBV7-8 and TRBJ2-1; 10 nucleotides align to TRBD2. The sequencing input was PBMCs. The CDR3 DNA reads as TGTGCCAGCAGGTTAGCGGGAGGCAACAATGAGCAGTTCTTC. Encoded protein: CASRLAGGNNEQFF.